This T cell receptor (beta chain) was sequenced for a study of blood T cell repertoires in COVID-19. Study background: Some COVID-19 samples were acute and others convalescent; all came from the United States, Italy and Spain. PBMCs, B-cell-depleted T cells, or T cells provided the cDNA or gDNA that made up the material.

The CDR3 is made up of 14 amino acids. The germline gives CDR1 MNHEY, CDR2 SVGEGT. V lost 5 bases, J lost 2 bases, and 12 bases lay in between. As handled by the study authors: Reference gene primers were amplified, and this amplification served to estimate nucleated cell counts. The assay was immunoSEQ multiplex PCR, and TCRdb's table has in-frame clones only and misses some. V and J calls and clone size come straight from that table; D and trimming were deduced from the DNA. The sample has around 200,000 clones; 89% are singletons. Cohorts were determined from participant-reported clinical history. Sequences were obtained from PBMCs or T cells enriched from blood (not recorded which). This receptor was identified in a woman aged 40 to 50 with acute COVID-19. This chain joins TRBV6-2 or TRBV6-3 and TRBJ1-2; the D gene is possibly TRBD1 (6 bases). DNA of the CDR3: TGTGCCAGCAGTAGGACAGAGAACAACTATGGCTACACCTTC. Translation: CASSRTENNYGYTF.